A selection of T cell receptor beta chains follows, all from one sample in a study of T-cell memory formation after mild COVID-19. TCRdb reprocessed the 5' RACE reads via MiXCR and lists one record per CDR3 protein. The data hold approximately 490,000 distinct CDR3 sequences, with around 21% observed a single time. The sample comprised PBMCs or a T cell subset sorted from them (not recorded which). Receptors originate from an adult woman who had mild COVID-19 (a few samples of this study predate the infection). Cell type and time point are not known. Both conserved end residues are part of each CDR3. The D gene is left open where the match is weak. Clone sizes are given selectively: once, few, many, or a class where the clone is expanded.

j_gene,v_gene,abundance,d_gene,CDR3aa,CDR3nt
TRBJ2-7,TRBV20-1,NA,NA,CSARGPRTEFYEQYF,TGCAGTGCTAGAGGGCCGAGGACAGAATTCTACGAGCAGTACTTC
TRBJ2-4,TRBV9,NA,NA,CASSATGTGVSDIQYF,TGTGCCAGCAGCGCGACCGGGACGGGGGTTAGCGACATTCAGTACTTC
TRBJ1-2,TRBV5-1,few,TRBD1,CASSLGTAKSYGYTF,TGCGCCAGCAGCCTTGGGACAGCGAAGAGCTATGGCTACACCTTC
TRBJ2-4,TRBV5-4,NA,TRBD2,CASSYSWGGAKNIQYF,TGTGCCAGCAGCTACAGCTGGGGGGGTGCCAAAAACATTCAGTACTTC
TRBJ2-3,TRBV7-2,NA,NA,CASSLAPWEAAGPSDTQYF,TGTGCCAGCAGCTTAGCCCCCTGGGAAGCGGCGGGACCCTCAGATACGCAGTATTTT
TRBJ2-1,TRBV24-1,NA,NA,CATSDHRAIEQFF,TGTGCCACCAGTGATCACAGGGCTATTGAGCAGTTCTTC
TRBJ1-4,TRBV7-9,once,NA,CASSPWQSLITNEKLFF,TGTGCCAGCAGCCCCTGGCAGAGCCTTATAACTAATGAAAAACTGTTTTTT
TRBJ2-7,TRBV28,few,NA,CASSSAFRPGNEQYF,TGTGCCAGCAGTTCTGCGTTTCGCCCGGGTAACGAGCAGTACTTC
TRBJ1-1,TRBV25-1,few,NA,CASSPAGGAEAFF,TGTGCCAGCAGTCCGGCGGGGGGTGCTGAAGCTTTCTTT
TRBJ2-1,TRBV7-2,many,TRBD2,CASSLTLGTSGDNEQFF,TGTGCCAGCAGCTTAACCCTCGGGACTAGCGGGGATAATGAGCAGTTCTTC
TRBJ2-3,TRBV12-3/TRBV12-4,NA,TRBD2,CASSPAGWTSTDTQYF,TGTGCCAGCAGTCCAGCGGGGTGGACGAGCACAGATACGCAGTATTTT
TRBJ2-7,TRBV7-9,few,NA,CASSFGPGEQYF,TGTGCCAGCAGCTTTGGCCCGGGGGAGCAGTACTTC
TRBJ2-1,TRBV6-5,many,TRBD1,CASRAGGSSYNEQFF,TGTGCCAGCAGAGCAGGGGGTAGCTCCTACAATGAGCAGTTCTTC
TRBJ2-7,TRBV20-1,few,NA,CSAPRARGREAYEQYF,TGCAGTGCACCTAGGGCGAGGGGCAGGGAGGCCTACGAGCAGTACTTC
TRBJ2-3,TRBV3-1,NA,TRBD1,CASTEGGRVQYF,TGTGCCAGCACCGAAGGGGGCAGAGTGCAGTATTTT
TRBJ1-1,TRBV2,NA,NA,CASSRDLGAEAFF,TGTGCCAGCAGTCGGGATCTAGGCGCTGAAGCTTTCTTT
TRBJ2-1,TRBV6-6,few,TRBD2,CASSPGTSALYNEQFF,TGTGCCAGCAGCCCCGGGACTAGCGCTCTCTACAATGAGCAGTTCTTC
TRBJ1-3,TRBV10-3,NA,NA,CAISDGLNSGNTIYF,TGTGCCATCAGTGATGGGTTGAACTCTGGAAACACCATATATTTT
TRBJ1-2,TRBV5-1,NA,NA,CASSFMALTNYGYTF,TGCGCCAGCAGCTTTATGGCGCTCACTAACTATGGCTACACCTTC